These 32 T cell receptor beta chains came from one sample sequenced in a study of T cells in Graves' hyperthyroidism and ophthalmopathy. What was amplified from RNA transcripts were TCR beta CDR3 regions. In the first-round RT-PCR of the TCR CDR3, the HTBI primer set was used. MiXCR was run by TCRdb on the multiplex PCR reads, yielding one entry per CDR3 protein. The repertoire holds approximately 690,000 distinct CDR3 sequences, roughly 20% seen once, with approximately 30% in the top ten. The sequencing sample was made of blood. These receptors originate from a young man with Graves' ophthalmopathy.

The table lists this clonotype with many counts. The CDR3 protein is CASSEEVQFSTDTQYF. The CDR3 DNA reads TGTGCCAGCAGTGAAGAGGTGCAGTTCTCGACAGATACGCAGTATTTT. The J gene is TRBJ2-3, the V gene TRBV6-1; no clear D. The CDR3 loop spans 16 amino acids. The ends were cut back, 1 base at V and 3 bases at J, with 14 bases in the middle. Germline values: CDR1 MNHNS, CDR2 SASEGT.

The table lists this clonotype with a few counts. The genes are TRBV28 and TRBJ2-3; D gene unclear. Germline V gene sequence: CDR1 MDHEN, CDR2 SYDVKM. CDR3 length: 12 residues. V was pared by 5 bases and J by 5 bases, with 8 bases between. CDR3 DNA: TGTGCCAGCAGTCTAGGTATAGATACGCAGTATTTT. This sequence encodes CASSLGIDTQYF.

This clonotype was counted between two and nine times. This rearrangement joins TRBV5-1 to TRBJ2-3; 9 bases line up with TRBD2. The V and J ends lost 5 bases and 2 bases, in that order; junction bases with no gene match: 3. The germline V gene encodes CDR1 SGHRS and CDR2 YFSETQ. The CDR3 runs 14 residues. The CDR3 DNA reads TGCGCCAGCAGGCTAGCGGGACTCACAGATACGCAGTATTTT. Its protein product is CASRLAGLTDTQYF.

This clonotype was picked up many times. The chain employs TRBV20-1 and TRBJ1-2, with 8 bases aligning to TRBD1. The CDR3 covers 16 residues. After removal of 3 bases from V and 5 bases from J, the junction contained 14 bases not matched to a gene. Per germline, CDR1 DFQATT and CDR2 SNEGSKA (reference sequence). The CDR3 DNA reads TGCAGTGCTAGTCAGGGCGCGGCAGGGGGCGGGTATGGCTACACCTTC. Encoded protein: CSASQGAAGGGYGYTF.

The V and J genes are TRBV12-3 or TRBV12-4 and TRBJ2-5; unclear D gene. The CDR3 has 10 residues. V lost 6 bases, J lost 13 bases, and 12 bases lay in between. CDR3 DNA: TGTGCCAGCAGCCGCCCCCCCCGGTACTTC. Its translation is CASSRPPRYF.

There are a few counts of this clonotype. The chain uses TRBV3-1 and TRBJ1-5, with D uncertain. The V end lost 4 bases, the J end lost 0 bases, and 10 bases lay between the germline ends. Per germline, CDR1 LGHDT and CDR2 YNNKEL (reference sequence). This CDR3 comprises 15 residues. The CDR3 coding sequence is TGTGCCAGCAGCCTGTCGACCGTTAGCAATCAGCCCCAGCATTTT. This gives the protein CASSLSTVSNQPQHF.

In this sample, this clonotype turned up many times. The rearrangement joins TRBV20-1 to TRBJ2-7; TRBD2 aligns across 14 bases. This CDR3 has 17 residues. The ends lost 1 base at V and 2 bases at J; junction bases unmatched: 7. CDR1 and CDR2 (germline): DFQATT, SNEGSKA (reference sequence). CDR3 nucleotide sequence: TGCAGTGCTAGAGGATGGACTAGCGGGAGGTCGACCTACGAGCAGTACTTC. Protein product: CSARGWTSGRSTYEQYF.

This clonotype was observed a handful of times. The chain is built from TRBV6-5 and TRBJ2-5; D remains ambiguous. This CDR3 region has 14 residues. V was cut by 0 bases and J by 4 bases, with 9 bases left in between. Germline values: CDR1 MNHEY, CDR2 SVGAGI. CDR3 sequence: CASSYSTMGETQYF. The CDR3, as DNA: TGTGCCAGCAGTTACTCGACAATGGGAGAGACCCAGTACTTC.

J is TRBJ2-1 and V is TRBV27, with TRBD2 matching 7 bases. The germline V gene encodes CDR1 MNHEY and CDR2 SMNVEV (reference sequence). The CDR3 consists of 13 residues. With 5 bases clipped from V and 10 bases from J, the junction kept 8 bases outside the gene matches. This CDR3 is CASSPAGKGEQFF. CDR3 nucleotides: TGTGCCAGCAGTCCAGCGGGGAAAGGAGAGCAGTTCTTC.

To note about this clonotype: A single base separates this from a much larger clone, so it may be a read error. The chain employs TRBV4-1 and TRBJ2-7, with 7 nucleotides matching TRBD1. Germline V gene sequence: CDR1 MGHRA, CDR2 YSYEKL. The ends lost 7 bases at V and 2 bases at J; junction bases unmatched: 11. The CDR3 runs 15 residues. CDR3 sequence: CASKMIRDSTYEQYF. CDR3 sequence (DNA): TGCGCCAGCAAAATGATCCGGGACAGCACCTACGAGCAGTACTTC.

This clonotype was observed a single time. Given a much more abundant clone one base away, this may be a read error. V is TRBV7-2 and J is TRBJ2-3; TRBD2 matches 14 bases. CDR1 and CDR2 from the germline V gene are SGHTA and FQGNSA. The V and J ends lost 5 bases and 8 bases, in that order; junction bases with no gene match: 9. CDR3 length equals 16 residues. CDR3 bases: TGTGCCAGCAGCCCCCCGGGACTAGCGGGAGCAGGTACGCAGTATTTT. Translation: CASSPPGLAGAGTQYF.

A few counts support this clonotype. The CDR3 loop is CASSLGFNGVYEQYF. In nucleotides, the CDR3 is TGTGCCAGCAGCTTAGGTTTCAACGGGGTCTACGAGCAGTACTTC. The chain links TRBV7-9 to TRBJ2-7; a possible D gene is TRBD2 (5 bases). Germline V lookup: CDR1 SEHNR, CDR2 FQNEAQ (reference sequence). This CDR3 has 15 amino acids. Trimming shortened V by 1 base and J by 3 bases, and 13 bases separated the two germline ends.

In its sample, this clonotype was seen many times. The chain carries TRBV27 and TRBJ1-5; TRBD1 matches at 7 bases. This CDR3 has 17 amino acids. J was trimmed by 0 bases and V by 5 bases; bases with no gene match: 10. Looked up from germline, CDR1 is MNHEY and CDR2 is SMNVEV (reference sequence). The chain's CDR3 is CASSPGGTVFSNQPQHF. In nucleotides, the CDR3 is TGTGCCAGCAGTCCCGGTGGGACAGTTTTTAGCAATCAGCCCCAGCATTTT.

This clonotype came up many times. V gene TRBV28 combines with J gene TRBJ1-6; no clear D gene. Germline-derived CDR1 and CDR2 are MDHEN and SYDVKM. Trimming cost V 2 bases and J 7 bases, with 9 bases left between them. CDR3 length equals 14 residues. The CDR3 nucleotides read TGTGCCAGCAGTTTAGCGGCAGTAAATTCACCCCTCCACTTT. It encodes CASSLAAVNSPLHF.

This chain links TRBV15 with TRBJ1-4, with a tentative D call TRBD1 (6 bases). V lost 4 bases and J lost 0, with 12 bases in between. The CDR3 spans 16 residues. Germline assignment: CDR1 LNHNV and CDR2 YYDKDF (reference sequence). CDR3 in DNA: TGTGCCACCAGCACAGGTGACAGGCCAACTAATGAAAAACTGTTTTTT. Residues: CATSTGDRPTNEKLFF.

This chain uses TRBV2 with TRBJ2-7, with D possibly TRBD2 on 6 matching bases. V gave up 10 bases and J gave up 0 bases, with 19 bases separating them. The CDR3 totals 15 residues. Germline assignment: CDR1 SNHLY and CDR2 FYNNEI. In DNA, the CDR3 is TGTGCCACGCAAGGACTAATTGCCCCCTCCTACGAGCAGTACTTC. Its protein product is CATQGLIAPSYEQYF.

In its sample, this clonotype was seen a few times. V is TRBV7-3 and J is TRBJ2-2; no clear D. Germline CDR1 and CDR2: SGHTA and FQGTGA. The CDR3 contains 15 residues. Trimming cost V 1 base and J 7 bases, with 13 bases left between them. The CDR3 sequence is CASSLMGWVDGELFF. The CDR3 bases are TGTGCCAGCAGCTTAATGGGATGGGTTGACGGGGAGCTGTTTTTT.

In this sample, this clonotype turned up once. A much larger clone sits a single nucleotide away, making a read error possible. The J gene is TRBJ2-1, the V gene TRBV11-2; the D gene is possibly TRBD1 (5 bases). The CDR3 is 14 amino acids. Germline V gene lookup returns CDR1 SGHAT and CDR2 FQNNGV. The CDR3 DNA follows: TGTGTCAGCAGCTCTATAAGGGGCCCCAATGAGCAGTTCTTC. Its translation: CVSSSIRGPNEQFF.

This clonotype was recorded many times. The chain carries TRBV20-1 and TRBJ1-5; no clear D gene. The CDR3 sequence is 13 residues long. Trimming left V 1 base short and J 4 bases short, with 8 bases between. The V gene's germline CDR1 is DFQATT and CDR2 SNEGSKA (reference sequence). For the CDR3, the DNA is TGCAGTGCTAGAGTTGCAGCGAATCAGCCCCAGCATTTT. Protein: CSARVAANQPQHF.

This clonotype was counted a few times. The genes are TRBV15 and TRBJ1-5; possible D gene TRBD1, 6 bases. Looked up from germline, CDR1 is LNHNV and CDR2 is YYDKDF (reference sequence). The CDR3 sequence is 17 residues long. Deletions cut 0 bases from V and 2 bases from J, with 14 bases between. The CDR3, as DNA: TGTGCCACCAGCAGAGATCACAGCAGGGGAGGCAATCAGCCCCAGCATTTT. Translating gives CATSRDHSRGGNQPQHF.

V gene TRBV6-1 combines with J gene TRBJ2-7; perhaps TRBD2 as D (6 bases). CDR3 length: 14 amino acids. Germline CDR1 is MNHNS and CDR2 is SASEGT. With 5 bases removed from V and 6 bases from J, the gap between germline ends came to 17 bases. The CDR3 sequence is CASSRVGTRLEQYF. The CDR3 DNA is TGTGCCAGCAGTAGGGTGGGGACTCGGCTCGAGCAGTACTTC.

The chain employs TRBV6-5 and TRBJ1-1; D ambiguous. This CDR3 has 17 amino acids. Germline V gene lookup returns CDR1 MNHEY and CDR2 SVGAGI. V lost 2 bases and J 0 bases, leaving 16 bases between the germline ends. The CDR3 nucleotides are TGTGCCAGCAGTTACCGGAACAGTCCATGGGTGAACACTGAAGCTTTCTTT. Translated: CASSYRNSPWVNTEAFF.

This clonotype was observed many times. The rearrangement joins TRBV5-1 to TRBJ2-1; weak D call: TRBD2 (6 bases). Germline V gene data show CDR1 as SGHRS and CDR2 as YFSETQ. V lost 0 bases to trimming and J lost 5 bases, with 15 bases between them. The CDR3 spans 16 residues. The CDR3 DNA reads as TGCGCCAGCAGCTTGGGCGGGGCAGGGAAGAACAATGAGCAGTTCTTC. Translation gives CASSLGGAGKNNEQFF.

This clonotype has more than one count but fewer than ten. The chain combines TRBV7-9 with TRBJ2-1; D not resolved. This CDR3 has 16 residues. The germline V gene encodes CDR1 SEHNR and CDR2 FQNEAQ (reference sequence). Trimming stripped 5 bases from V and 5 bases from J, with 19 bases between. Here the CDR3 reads CASSQYIPNADNEQFF. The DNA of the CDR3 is TGTGCCAGCAGCCAATACATCCCCAACGCCGACAATGAGCAGTTCTTC. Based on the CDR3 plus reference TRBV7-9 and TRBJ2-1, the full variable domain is DTGVSQNPRHKITKRGQNVTFRCDPISEHNRLYWYRQTLGQGPEFLTYFQNEAQLEKSRLLSDRFSAERPKGSFSTLEIQRTEQGDSAMYLCASSQYIPNADNEQFFGPGTRLTVL.

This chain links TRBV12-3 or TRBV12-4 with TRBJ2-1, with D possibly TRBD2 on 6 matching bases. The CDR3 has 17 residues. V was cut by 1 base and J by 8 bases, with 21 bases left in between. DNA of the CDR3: TGTGCCAGCAGTTTAGGTAGGACTATCGGGAGCGGCGATGAGCAGTTCTTC. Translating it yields CASSLGRTIGSGDEQFF.

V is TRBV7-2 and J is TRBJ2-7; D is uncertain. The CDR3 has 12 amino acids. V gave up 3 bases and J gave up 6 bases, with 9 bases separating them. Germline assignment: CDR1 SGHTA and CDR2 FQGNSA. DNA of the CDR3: TGTGCCAGCAGCTTTACAGATTCCGAGCAGTACTTC. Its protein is CASSFTDSEQYF.

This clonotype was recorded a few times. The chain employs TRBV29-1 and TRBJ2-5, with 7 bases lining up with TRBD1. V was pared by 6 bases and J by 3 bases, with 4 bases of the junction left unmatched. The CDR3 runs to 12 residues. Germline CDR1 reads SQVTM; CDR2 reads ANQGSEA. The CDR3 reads CSVTGPKETQYF. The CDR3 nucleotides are TGCAGCGTGACAGGGCCGAAAGAGACCCAGTACTTC.

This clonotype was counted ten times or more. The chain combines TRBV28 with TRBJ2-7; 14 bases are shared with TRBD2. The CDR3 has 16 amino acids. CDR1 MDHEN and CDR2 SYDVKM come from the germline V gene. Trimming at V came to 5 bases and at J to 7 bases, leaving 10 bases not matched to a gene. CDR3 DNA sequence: TGTGCCAGCAGTCCTATATGGACTAGCGGGAGGAAAGAGCAGTACTTC. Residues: CASSPIWTSGRKEQYF.

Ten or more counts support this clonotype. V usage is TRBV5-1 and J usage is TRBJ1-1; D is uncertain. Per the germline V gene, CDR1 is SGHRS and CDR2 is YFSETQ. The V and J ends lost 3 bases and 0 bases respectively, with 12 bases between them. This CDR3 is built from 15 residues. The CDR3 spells CASSSRGGLNTEAFF. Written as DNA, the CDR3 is TGCGCCAGCAGCTCGCGGGGAGGTTTGAACACTGAAGCTTTCTTT.

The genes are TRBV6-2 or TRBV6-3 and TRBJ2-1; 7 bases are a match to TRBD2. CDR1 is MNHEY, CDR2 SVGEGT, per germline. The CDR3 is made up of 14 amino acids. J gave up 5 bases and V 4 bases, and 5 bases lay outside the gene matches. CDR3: CASSSLAANNEQFF. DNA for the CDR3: TGTGCCAGCAGTTCCCTAGCGGCGAACAATGAGCAGTTCTTC.

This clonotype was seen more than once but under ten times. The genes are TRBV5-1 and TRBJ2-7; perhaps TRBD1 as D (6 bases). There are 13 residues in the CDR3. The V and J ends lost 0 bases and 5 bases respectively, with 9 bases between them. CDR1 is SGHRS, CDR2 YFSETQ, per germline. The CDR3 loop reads CASSLGQANEQYF. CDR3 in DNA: TGCGCCAGCAGCTTGGGACAGGCGAACGAGCAGTACTTC.

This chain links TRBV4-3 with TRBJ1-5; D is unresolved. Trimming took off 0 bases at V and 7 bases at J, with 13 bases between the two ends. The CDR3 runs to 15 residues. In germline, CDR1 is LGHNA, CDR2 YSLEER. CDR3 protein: CASSQDLGLGQPQHF. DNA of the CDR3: TGCGCCAGCAGCCAAGATTTGGGTCTCGGGCAGCCCCAGCATTTT.